The clone carrying this T cell receptor beta chain was recorded many times. The target antigen is unknown. Researchers took RNA transcripts and amplified TCR beta CDR3 regions from them. Following a first-round RT-PCR that used HTBI primers, a second-round multiplex PCR was carried out. MiXCR was run by TCRdb on the multiplex PCR reads, yielding one entry per CDR3 protein. The sample has a few hundred thousand distinct CDR3 sequences, around 17% seen once. Ineligible for inclusion were patients with other autoimmune diseases, uncontrolled infections, pregnancy or lactation. CDR1 MDHEN and CDR2 SYDVKM come from the germline V gene. V was pared by 5 bases and J by 3 bases, with 17 bases between. The CDR3 is 15 residues long. This specimen belongs to a study of Graves' ophthalmopathy and Graves' hyperthyroidism. General observations from the study: Blood samples also showed most expanded thyroid clonotypes exceeding 0.001 frequency.

Sequenced sample: peripheral blood. This receptor was taken from a woman aged 18-29 years with Graves' ophthalmopathy. The rearrangement uses TRBV28 and TRBJ2-7; weak D call: TRBD2 (5 bases). Written as DNA, the CDR3 is TGTGCCAGCAGTGGGCGGGTCGGGATCCACTACGAGCAGTACTTC. Translated, it gives CASSGRVGIHYEQYF.